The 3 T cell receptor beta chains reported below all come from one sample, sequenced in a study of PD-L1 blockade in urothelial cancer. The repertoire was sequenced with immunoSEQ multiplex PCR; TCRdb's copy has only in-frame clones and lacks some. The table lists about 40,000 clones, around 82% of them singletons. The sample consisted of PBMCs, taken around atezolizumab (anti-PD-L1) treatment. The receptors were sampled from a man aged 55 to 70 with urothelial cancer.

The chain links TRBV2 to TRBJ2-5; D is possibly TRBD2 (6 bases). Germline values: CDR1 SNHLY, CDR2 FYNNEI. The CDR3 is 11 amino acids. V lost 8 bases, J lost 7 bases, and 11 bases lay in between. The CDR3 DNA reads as TGTGCCAGCGGGACTCAGGGGACCCAGTACTTC. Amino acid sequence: CASGTQGTQYF.

This CDR3 reads CASSFRGDSYSIANTGELFF. The DNA for the CDR3 is TGTGCCAGTAGTTTCCGGGGGGACTCTTATTCTATAGCGAACACCGGGGAGCTGTTTTTT. The chain has TRBV19 and TRBJ2-2, with 7 positions matching TRBD2. Germline loops: CDR1 LNHDA, CDR2 SQIVND (reference sequence). The CDR3 loop spans 20 amino acids. The V segment lost 5 bases and the J segment 0 bases; nucleotides outside the gene matches: 18.

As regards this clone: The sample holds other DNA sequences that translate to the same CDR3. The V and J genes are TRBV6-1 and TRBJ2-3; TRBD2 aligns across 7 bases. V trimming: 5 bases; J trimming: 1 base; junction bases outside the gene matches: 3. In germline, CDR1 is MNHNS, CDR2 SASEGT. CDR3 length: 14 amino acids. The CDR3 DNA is TGTGCCAGCAGTTTAGCGGGCGGCACAGATACGCAGTATTTT. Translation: CASSLAGGTDTQYF.